This is a list of T cell receptor beta chains from one sample in a study of T cell repertoires in cytomegalovirus infection. Via MiXCR, TCRdb re-called the reads, giving one row per CDR3 protein. The repertoire holds 800,000 to 950,000 distinct CDR3 sequences, with approximately 32% as singletons. Which antigens these TCRs recognize remains unknown. The source material was cultured CD8+ T cells from PBMCs, sampled from culture after CMV antigen stimulation. The receptor set was obtained from a human donor in good health (CMV status not recorded). Some clones in this sample may be carry-over from other donors' samples. Both conserved end residues are part of each CDR3.

V gene	J gene	CDR3 protein
TRBV7-9	TRBJ2-2	CASSPFGTNERELFF
TRBV7-8	TRBJ2-3	CASSLALARADTQYF
TRBV2	TRBJ2-3	CASRGSFDTQYF
TRBV12-3/TRBV12-4	TRBJ1-2	CASSQGAGHYGYTF
TRBV19	TRBJ2-1	CASRQYSGAYNEQFF
TRBV7-9	TRBJ2-1	CASSRLTGGISYNEQFF
TRBV27	TRBJ1-2	CASSGQGTHYGYTF
TRBV15	TRBJ2-7	CATADVGPPYEQYF
TRBV7-6	TRBJ2-2	CASSYRDRKNTGELFF
TRBV3-1	TRBJ1-2	CASTPGGHYHTF
TRBV5-1	TRBJ2-1	CASSSLRGDKLTIEQFF
TRBV6-1	TRBJ2-3	CASSHRVSTDTQYF
TRBV25-1	TRBJ2-3	CASSVRGGRLEDTQYF
TRBV7-8	TRBJ2-7	CASSFPVHSSYEQYF
TRBV7-9	TRBJ2-1	CASSPPLRDYNEQFF
TRBV19	TRBJ1-1	CASSIFRPGQGHWMNTEAFF
TRBV7-2	TRBJ1-4	CASSYYPPRTDEKLFF
TRBV12-3/TRBV12-4	TRBJ2-3	CASSLDAGTDTQYF
TRBV2	TRBJ1-2	CASSESDRNYGYTF
TRBV27	TRBJ1-2	CASSSNRINYGYTF
TRBV7-4	TRBJ1-4	CASSLGGDEKLFF
TRBV27	TRBJ1-1	CASSLGRAGSTEAFF
TRBV6-5	TRBJ2-1	CASSYLGQYNEQFF
TRBV27	TRBJ1-5	CASSLSGRGRGQPQHF
TRBV27	TRBJ2-5	CASVVSDKELLAETQYF
TRBV7-9	TRBJ1-4	CASSYGRRQAGYEKLFF
TRBV7-9	TRBJ2-4	CASSLRSSGTRYIQYF
TRBV6-2/TRBV6-3	TRBJ1-1	CASGGRSNTEAFF
TRBV6-1	TRBJ1-1	CASSDYTSYEAFF
TRBV5-1	TRBJ2-1	CASSLPGIGNNEQFF
TRBV10-3	TRBJ1-1	CAISEFGDPNTEAFF
TRBV18	TRBJ1-1	CASSPGDPTSAFF
TRBV4-3	TRBJ1-5	CASSQDLESNSNQPQHF
TRBV7-6	TRBJ1-2	CASNSRQGYGYTF
TRBV12-3/TRBV12-4	TRBJ2-5	CASSLVAGGDLQETQYF
TRBV7-9	TRBJ2-2	CASAVDTGELFF
TRBV7-6	TRBJ2-1	CASSLGTLVSDEQFF
TRBV6-5	TRBJ2-2	CASSYSILNTGELFF
TRBV2	TRBJ1-4	CASIYRTGGNEKLFF
TRBV4-3	TRBJ2-3	CASSQDRGRGSTDTQYF
TRBV15	TRBJ2-1	CATSRVDARGTYNEQFF
TRBV7-6	TRBJ2-1	CASSLVSSSGTGWNEQFF
TRBV7-9	TRBJ2-5	CASSRLAGVKETQYF
TRBV7-8	TRBJ2-3	CASSLVLYREVRDTQYF
TRBV12-3/TRBV12-4	TRBJ1-1	CASSPDRPNTEAFF